A selection of T cell receptor beta chains follows, all from one sample in a study of T-cell memory formation after mild COVID-19. TCRdb re-called the 5' RACE reads with MiXCR, one entry per CDR3 protein. In the table there are roughly 580,000 distinct CDR3 sequences, roughly 18% of which are singletons. Specimen: PBMCs or a T cell subset sorted from them (not recorded which). The origin of the receptors is an adult woman who had mild COVID-19 (a few samples of this study predate the infection). Cell type and time point are not known. The CDR3 runs from the conserved cysteine through the conserved F or W. Each record gives: D gene, V gene, J gene, clone size, CDR3 protein, CDR3 DNA. D genes are given only for firm matches. For some rows the clone size is stated as once, few or many, or as a class when expanded; others skip it.

NA	TRBV24-1	TRBJ2-2	NA	CATSDPHGATNTGELFF	TGTGCCACCAGCGATCCCCACGGGGCGACGAACACCGGGGAGCTGTTTTTT
TRBD2	TRBV7-6	TRBJ2-7	NA	CASSPGLVAYEQYF	TGTGCCAGCAGCCCGGGACTAGTAGCCTACGAGCAGTACTTC
NA	TRBV7-3	TRBJ2-7	few	CASSSPIYEQYF	TGTGCCAGCAGCTCCCCGATTTACGAGCAGTACTTC
NA	TRBV27	TRBJ1-1	few	CASRQEWGEAFF	TGTGCCAGCAGACAGGAGTGGGGTGAAGCTTTCTTT
NA	TRBV20-1	TRBJ2-5	NA	CSATPLGWETQYF	TGCAGTGCTACCCCGTTAGGGTGGGAGACCCAGTACTTC
TRBD2	TRBV20-1	TRBJ2-7	NA	CSAGGRTYEQYF	TGCAGTGCCGGCGGGAGGACCTACGAGCAGTACTTC
NA	TRBV29-1	TRBJ1-1	NA	CSVERAGMNTEAFF	TGCAGCGTTGAAAGGGCCGGCATGAACACTGAAGCTTTCTTT
NA	TRBV24-1	TRBJ2-4	NA	CATSGNFQSGKNIQYF	TGTGCCACCAGTGGGAACTTCCAGTCCGGGAAAAACATTCAGTACTTC
NA	TRBV3-1	TRBJ1-1	few	CASSQGTDMNTEAFF	TGTGCCAGCAGCCAGGGGACTGACATGAACACTGAAGCTTTCTTT
TRBD2	TRBV7-2	TRBJ2-5	NA	CASSFQRGDQETQYF	TGTGCCAGCAGCTTCCAGCGGGGAGACCAAGAGACCCAGTACTTC
NA	TRBV6-5	TRBJ1-2	few	CASSPGQFGGYTF	TGTGCCAGCAGTCCCGGACAGTTCGGTGGCTACACCTTC
TRBD1	TRBV7-7	TRBJ2-3	few	CASSGGQGDTQYF	TGTGCCAGCAGCGGAGGACAGGGGGATACGCAGTATTTT
TRBD2	TRBV5-1	TRBJ2-1	NA	CASSGSLAGWYNEQFF	TGCGCCAGCAGCGGATCACTAGCGGGGTGGTACAATGAGCAGTTCTTC
NA	TRBV29-1	TRBJ2-5	few	CSVSPVPGETQYF	TGCAGCGTTTCTCCAGTGCCTGGGGAGACCCAGTACTTC
NA	TRBV25-1	TRBJ1-1	NA	CASSEYGFLNTEAFF	TGTGCCAGCAGTGAATATGGGTTTTTGAACACTGAAGCTTTCTTT
NA	TRBV7-8	TRBJ2-2	NA	CATRGRSSSLRNTGELFF	TGTGCCACCCGGGGGCGGAGCTCCTCATTACGGAACACCGGGGAGCTGTTTTTT
TRBD1	TRBV7-9	TRBJ1-1	NA	CASSSGDRSLVNTEAFF	TGTGCCAGCAGCTCAGGGGACAGGAGCCTCGTGAACACTGAAGCTTTCTTT
NA	TRBV12-3/TRBV12-4	TRBJ2-1	few	CASSLKEGHEQFF	TGTGCCAGCAGTTTAAAGGAGGGACATGAGCAGTTCTTC
TRBD1	TRBV6-1	TRBJ2-7	NA	CASSKITGGSYEQYF	TGTGCCAGCAGTAAGATTACAGGGGGCTCCTACGAGCAGTACTTC
TRBD1	TRBV6-1	TRBJ2-7	NA	CASSEWGQHYEQYF	TGTGCCAGCAGTGAATGGGGACAGCACTACGAGCAGTACTTC
NA	TRBV5-6	TRBJ2-3	few	CASSLGVINVDTQYF	TGTGCCAGCAGCTTAGGGGTTATAAACGTTGATACGCAGTATTTT
NA	TRBV27	TRBJ2-1	few	CASSFTPPGEQFF	TGTGCCAGCAGTTTTACTCCTCCGGGTGAGCAGTTCTTC
NA	TRBV6-4	TRBJ2-1	once	CASSEGGGGSYNEQFF	TGTGCCAGCAGTGAAGGAGGGGGGGGCTCCTACAATGAGCAGTTCTTC
TRBD2	TRBV30	TRBJ2-1	NA	CAWRSGTSGNEQFF	TGTGCCTGGAGGTCCGGGACTAGCGGCAATGAGCAGTTCTTC
NA	TRBV24-1	TRBJ2-5	NA	CATSDPTHSKTQYF	TGTGCCACCAGTGATCCGACACACTCGAAGACCCAGTACTTC
TRBD2	TRBV3-1	TRBJ2-3	NA	CASVAGGADTQYF	TGTGCCAGCGTAGCGGGAGGGGCAGATACGCAGTATTTT
NA	TRBV7-9	TRBJ2-1	NA	CASSPRDSGVSDEQFF	TGTGCCAGCAGCCCCCGGGACTCAGGTGTGTCGGATGAGCAGTTCTTC
NA	TRBV20-1	TRBJ2-7	NA	CSASGRSEPYEQYF	TGCAGTGCTAGCGGGCGGAGCGAACCCTACGAGCAGTACTTC
NA	TRBV11-3	TRBJ2-1	few	CASSTDLDNEQFF	TGTGCCAGCAGCACCGACTTAGACAATGAGCAGTTCTTC
NA	TRBV24-1	TRBJ2-3	many	CATSDSEPPGTQYF	TGTGCCACCAGTGATTCGGAACCCCCGGGGACGCAGTATTTT
NA	TRBV6-9	TRBJ1-1	NA	CASSYSGGAGNTEAFF	TGTGCCAGCAGTTATTCAGGTGGAGCAGGGAACACTGAAGCTTTCTTT
NA	TRBV20-1	TRBJ2-7	few	CSAPGRRNEQYF	TGCAGTGCGCCCGGGCGGAGGAACGAGCAGTACTTC
NA	TRBV9	TRBJ2-3	NA	CASSGLASTDTQYF	TGTGCCAGCAGCGGTCTAGCTAGCACAGATACGCAGTATTTT
TRBD2	TRBV10-3	TRBJ2-5	few	CAISGTSEETQYF	TGTGCCATCAGCGGGACTAGCGAAGAGACCCAGTACTTC
NA	TRBV20-1	TRBJ2-1	NA	CSARDISLGYNEQFF	TGCAGTGCTAGAGATATCAGTTTGGGGTACAATGAGCAGTTCTTC
NA	TRBV29-1	TRBJ1-1	few	CSVQENTEAFF	TGCAGCGTACAGGAGAACACTGAAGCTTTCTTT
TRBD1	TRBV5-6	TRBJ2-3	few	CASSLGQVGDTQYF	TGTGCCAGCAGTTTAGGACAGGTCGGGGATACGCAGTATTTT
NA	TRBV18	TRBJ1-3	NA	CASSPLAVSSGNTIYF	TGTGCCAGCTCACCACTCGCCGTAAGCTCTGGAAACACCATATATTTT
NA	TRBV20-1	TRBJ2-1	NA	CSASREDYYNEQFF	TGCAGTGCTAGCCGCGAGGATTACTACAATGAGCAGTTCTTC
TRBD1	TRBV30	TRBJ2-3	NA	CAWSVRVPGQGWLGSTDTQYF	TGTGCCTGGAGTGTACGGGTCCCGGGACAGGGATGGCTGGGGTCCACAGATACGCAGTATTTT
TRBD1	TRBV5-1	TRBJ1-2	NA	CASSLALVGTGGDGYTF	TGCGCCAGCAGCTTGGCCTTAGTTGGGACAGGGGGAGATGGCTACACCTTC
TRBD1	TRBV24-1	TRBJ1-5	few	CATSGTGVSNQPQHF	TGTGCCACCAGTGGGACAGGGGTAAGCAATCAGCCCCAGCATTTT
NA	TRBV7-8	TRBJ2-5	many	CASSLYQQETQYF	TGTGCCAGCAGCTTATACCAGCAAGAGACCCAGTACTTC
NA	TRBV5-1	TRBJ2-5	few	CASNLRTGGTQYF	TGCGCCAGCAACCTACGGACGGGTGGGACCCAGTACTTC
NA	TRBV7-2	TRBJ1-2	NA	CASSQTSVGYTF	TGTGCCAGCAGCCAAACTAGCGTCGGCTACACCTTC
TRBD1	TRBV9	TRBJ2-7	few	CASSVDPLRGLEQYF	TGTGCCAGCAGCGTAGACCCCTTGAGGGGGCTCGAGCAGTACTTC
NA	TRBV7-9	TRBJ2-7	once	CASSLGQLPYEQYF	TGTGCCAGCAGCTTAGGGCAGCTTCCTTACGAGCAGTACTTC
NA	TRBV7-2	TRBJ2-5	few	CASSLEGRAQETQYF	TGTGCCAGCAGCTTAGAGGGGCGGGCCCAAGAGACCCAGTACTTC
NA	TRBV30	TRBJ2-1	NA	CAWSQETNEQFF	TGTGCCTGGAGCCAAGAAACAAATGAGCAGTTCTTC
NA	TRBV5-1	TRBJ1-1	many	CASSSGSTEAFF	TGCGCCAGCAGCTCCGGGAGTACTGAAGCTTTCTTT
TRBD2	TRBV20-1	TRBJ2-1	NA	CSAREGPGTSNEQFF	TGCAGTGCTAGAGAAGGTCCCGGGACTAGCAATGAGCAGTTCTTC
NA	TRBV7-2	TRBJ2-6	few	CASSLKSPGANVLTF	TGTGCCAGCAGCCTAAAAAGCCCTGGGGCCAACGTCCTGACTTTC
NA	TRBV6-2/TRBV6-3	TRBJ2-7	NA	CASSWFKIYEQYF	TGTGCCAGCAGTTGGTTTAAAATTTACGAGCAGTACTTC
TRBD1	TRBV29-1	TRBJ2-7	many	CSVRTGGYEQYF	TGCAGCGTAAGGACAGGGGGGTACGAGCAGTACTTC
TRBD1	TRBV15	TRBJ2-4	few	CATSRWTGGELDQYF	TGTGCCACCAGCCGATGGACAGGGGGAGAGCTTGATCAGTACTTC
NA	TRBV20-1	TRBJ1-1	NA	CSAMPSVVHTEAFF	TGCAGTGCTATGCCTTCGGTTGTGCACACTGAAGCTTTCTTT
NA	TRBV29-1	TRBJ2-3	few	CSVVVRFTDTQYF	TGCAGCGTTGTAGTCAGATTCACAGATACGCAGTATTTT
TRBD1	TRBV6-1	TRBJ1-2	few	CASYNTGGAHYGYTF	TGTGCCAGCTATAATACAGGGGGTGCACACTATGGCTACACCTTC
NA	TRBV11-2	TRBJ2-7	NA	CASSLTGITAGYEQYF	TGTGCCAGCAGCTTAACAGGGATCACGGCAGGCTACGAGCAGTACTTC
NA	TRBV18	TRBJ2-7	NA	CASSPPTGPSTEQYF	TGTGCCAGCTCACCCCCGACAGGCCCCTCAACCGAGCAGTACTTC